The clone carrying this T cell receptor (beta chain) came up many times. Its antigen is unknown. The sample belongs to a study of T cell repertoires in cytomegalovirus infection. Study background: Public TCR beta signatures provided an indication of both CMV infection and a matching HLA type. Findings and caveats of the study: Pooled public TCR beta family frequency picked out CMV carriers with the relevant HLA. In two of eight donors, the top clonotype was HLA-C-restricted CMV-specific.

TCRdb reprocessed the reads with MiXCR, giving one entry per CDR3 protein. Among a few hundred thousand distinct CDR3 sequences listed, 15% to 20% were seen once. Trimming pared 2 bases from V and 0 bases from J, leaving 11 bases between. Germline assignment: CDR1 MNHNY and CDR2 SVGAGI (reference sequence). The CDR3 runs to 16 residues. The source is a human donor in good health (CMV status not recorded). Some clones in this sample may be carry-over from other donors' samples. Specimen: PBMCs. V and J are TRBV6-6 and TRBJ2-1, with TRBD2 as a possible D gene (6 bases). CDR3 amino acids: CASSYRGTYSYNEQFF. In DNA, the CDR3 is TGTGCCAGCAGTTACAGAGGGACTTACTCCTACAATGAGCAGTTCTTC.